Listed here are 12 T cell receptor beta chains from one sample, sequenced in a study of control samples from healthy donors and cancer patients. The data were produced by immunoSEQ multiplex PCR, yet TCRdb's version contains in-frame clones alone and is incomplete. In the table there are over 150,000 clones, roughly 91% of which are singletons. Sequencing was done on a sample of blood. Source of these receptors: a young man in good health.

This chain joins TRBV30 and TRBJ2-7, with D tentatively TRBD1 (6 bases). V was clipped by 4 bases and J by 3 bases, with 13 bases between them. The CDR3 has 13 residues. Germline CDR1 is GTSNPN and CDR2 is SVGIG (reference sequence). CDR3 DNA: TGTGCCTGGACAGGGGCCATCTACTACGAGCAGTACTTC. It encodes CAWTGAIYYEQYF.

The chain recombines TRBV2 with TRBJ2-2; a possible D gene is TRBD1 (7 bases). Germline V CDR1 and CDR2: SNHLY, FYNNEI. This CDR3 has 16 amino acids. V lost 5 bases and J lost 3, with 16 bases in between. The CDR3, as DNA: TGTGCCAGCAGTCCCGGTCCAGGGGGGTACACCGGGGAGCTGTTTTTT. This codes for CASSPGPGGYTGELFF. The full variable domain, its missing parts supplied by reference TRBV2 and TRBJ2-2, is EPEVTQTPSHQVTQMGQEVILRCVPISNHLYFYWYRQILGQKVEFLVSFYNNEISEKSEIFDDQFSVERPDGSNFTLKIRSTKLEDSAMYFCASSPGPGGYTGELFFGEGSRLTVL.

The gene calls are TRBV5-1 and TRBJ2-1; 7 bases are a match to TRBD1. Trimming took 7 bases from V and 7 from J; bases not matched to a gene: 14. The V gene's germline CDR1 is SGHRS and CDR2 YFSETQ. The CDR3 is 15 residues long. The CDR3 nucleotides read TGCGCCAGCCAGACCGGGACAGTTGCGGTGAATGAGCAGTTCTTC. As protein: CASQTGTVAVNEQFF. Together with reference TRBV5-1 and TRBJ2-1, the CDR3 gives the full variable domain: KAGVTQTPRYLIKTRGQQVTLSCSPISGHRSVSWYQQTPGQGLQFLFEYFSETQRNKGNFPGRFSGRQFSNSRSEMNVSTLELGDSALYLCASQTGTVAVNEQFFGPGTRLTVL.

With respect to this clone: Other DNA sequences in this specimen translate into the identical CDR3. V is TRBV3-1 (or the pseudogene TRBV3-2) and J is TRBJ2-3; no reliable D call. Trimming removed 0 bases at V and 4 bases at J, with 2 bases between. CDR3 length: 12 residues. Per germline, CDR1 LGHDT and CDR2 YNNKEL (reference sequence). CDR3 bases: TGTGCCAGCAGCCAAGACCCAGATACGCAGTATTTT. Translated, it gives CASSQDPDTQYF.

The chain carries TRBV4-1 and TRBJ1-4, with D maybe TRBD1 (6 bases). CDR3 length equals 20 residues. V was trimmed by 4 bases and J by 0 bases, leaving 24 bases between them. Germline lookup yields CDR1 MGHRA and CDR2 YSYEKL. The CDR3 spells CASSPNRVRRPSATNEKLFF. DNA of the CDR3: TGCGCCAGCAGCCCGAACAGGGTTCGCAGGCCATCTGCAACTAATGAAAAACTGTTTTTT.

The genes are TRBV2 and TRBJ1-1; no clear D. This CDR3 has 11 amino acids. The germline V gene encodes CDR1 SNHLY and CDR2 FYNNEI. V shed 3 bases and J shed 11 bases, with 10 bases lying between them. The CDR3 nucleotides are TGTGCCAGCAGTGACTTCCGCGGGGCTTTCTTT. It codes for CASSDFRGAFF.

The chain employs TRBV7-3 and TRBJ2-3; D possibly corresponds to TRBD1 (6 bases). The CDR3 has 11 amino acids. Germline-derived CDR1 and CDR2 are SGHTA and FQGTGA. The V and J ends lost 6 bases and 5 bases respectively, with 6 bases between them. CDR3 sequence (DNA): TGTGCCAGCAGACAGGGAGATACGCAGTATTTT. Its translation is CASRQGDTQYF.

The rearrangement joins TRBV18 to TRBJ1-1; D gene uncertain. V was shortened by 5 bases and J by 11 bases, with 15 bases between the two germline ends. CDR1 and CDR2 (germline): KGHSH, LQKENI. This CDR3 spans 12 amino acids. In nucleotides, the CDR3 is TGTGCCAGCTCATCTCAACCCCTGGGGGCTTTCTTT. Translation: CASSSQPLGAFF.

CDR3 coding DNA: TGTGCCAGCAGCCAGACCGGGACAGGGAGTTCACCCCTCCACTTT. Translation gives CASSQTGTGSSPLHF. This chain joins TRBV14 and TRBJ1-6; TRBD1 matches 9 bases. The CDR3 has 15 residues. Germline CDR1 SGHDN, CDR2 FVKESK. V lost 3 bases, J lost 9 bases, and 6 bases stayed unmatched.

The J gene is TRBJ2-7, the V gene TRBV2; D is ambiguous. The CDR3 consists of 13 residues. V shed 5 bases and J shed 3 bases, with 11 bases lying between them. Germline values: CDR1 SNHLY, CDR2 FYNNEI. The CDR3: CASSPDKFYEQYF. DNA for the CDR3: TGTGCCAGCAGTCCTGACAAATTCTACGAGCAGTACTTC.

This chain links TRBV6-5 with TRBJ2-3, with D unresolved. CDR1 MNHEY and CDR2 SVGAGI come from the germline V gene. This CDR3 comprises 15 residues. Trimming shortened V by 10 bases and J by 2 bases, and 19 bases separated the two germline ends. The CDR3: CATYHDTSPTDTQYF. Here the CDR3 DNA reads TGTGCCACCTACCACGACACTTCCCCCACAGATACGCAGTATTTT.

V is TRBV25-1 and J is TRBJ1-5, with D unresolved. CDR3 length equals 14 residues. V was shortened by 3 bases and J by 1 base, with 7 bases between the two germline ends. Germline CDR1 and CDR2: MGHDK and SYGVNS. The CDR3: CASSDFTSNQPQHF. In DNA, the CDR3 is TGTGCCAGCAGTGACTTCACCAGCAATCAGCCCCAGCATTTT.